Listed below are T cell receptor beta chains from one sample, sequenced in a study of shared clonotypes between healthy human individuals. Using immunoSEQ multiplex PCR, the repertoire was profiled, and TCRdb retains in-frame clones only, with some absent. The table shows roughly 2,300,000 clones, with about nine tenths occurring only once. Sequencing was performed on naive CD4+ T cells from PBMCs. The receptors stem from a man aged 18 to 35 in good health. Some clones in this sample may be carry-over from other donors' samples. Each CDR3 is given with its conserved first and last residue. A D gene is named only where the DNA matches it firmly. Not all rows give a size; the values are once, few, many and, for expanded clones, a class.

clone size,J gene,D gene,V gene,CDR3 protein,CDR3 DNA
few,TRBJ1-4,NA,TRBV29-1,CSLTAGGKLFF,TGCAGCCTCACAGCTGGGGGAAAACTGTTTTTT
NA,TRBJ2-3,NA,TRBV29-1,CSVSGLTDTQYF,TGCAGCGTTTCAGGACTGACAGATACGCAGTATTTT
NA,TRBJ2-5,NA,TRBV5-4,CASSLGGYQETQYF,TGTGCCAGCAGCTTGGGGGGGTACCAAGAGACCCAGTACTTC
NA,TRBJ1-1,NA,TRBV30,CAWSVFMNTEAFF,TGTGCCTGGAGTGTCTTCATGAACACTGAAGCTTTCTTT
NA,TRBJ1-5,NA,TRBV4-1,CASSQLQLGNQPQHF,TGCGCCAGCAGCCAATTGCAGTTGGGCAATCAGCCCCAGCATTTT
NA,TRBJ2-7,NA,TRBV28,CASRAFYEQYF,TGTGCCAGCAGGGCTTTCTACGAGCAGTACTTC
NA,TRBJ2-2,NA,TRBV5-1,CASSEQGGSTGELFF,TGCGCCAGCAGCGAACAGGGGGGGAGCACCGGGGAGCTGTTTTTT
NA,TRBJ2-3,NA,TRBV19,CASSIALASTDTQYF,TGTGCCAGTAGTATAGCTCTAGCTTCCACAGATACGCAGTATTTT
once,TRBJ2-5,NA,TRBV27,CASRTLGLGETQYF,TGTGCCAGCAGGACATTGGGGCTGGGAGAGACCCAGTACTTC
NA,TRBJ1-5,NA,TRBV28,CASSLTPGARSQHF,TGTGCCAGCAGTTTGACCCCTGGGGCTCGGTCCCAGCATTTT
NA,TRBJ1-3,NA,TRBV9,CASSPLGQNRFSGNTIYF,TGTGCCAGCAGCCCATTGGGACAAAATCGTTTCTCTGGAAACACCATATATTTT
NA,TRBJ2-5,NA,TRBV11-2,CASSLWTPFQETQYF,TGTGCCAGCAGCCTGTGGACTCCATTCCAAGAGACCCAGTACTTC
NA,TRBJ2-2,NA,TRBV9,CASSVRTNTGELFF,TGTGCCAGCAGCGTAAGAACGAACACCGGGGAGCTGTTTTTT
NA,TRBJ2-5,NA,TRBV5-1,CASSLNPSQETQYF,TGCGCCAGCAGCTTAAACCCCAGCCAAGAGACCCAGTACTTC
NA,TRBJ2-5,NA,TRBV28,CASRERFSQEYF,TGTGCCAGCAGAGAACGCTTCTCACAGGAGTACTTC
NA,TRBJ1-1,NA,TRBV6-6,CASSYSKQGSTEAFF,TGTGCCAGCAGTTACTCGAAACAGGGTAGCACTGAAGCTTTCTTT
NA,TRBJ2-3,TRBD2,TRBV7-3,CASRLGLAGKDTQYF,TGTGCCAGCAGACTAGGACTAGCGGGAAAGGATACGCAGTATTTT
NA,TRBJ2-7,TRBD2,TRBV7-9,CASSVSGTSSEQYF,TGTGCCAGCAGCGTGTCCGGGACTAGCTCCGAGCAGTACTTC
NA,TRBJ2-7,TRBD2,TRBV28,CASSLASGSHQYF,TGTGCCAGCAGCTTAGCTAGCGGGAGCCACCAGTACTTC
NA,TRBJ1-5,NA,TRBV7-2,CASSLLPSNQPQHF,TGTGCCAGCAGCCTATTACCAAGCAATCAGCCCCAGCATTTT
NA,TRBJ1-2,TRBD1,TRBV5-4,CASSLPGGEANYGYTF,TGTGCCAGCAGCTTGCCAGGGGGCGAAGCAAACTATGGCTACACCTTC
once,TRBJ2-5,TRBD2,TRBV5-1,CASSQLAGRSRQETQYF,TGCGCCAGCAGTCAGCTAGCGGGACGGAGTAGGCAAGAGACCCAGTACTTC
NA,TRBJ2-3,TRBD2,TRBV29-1,CSARGGRGADTQYF,TGCAGCGCCCGGGGCGGGAGAGGGGCAGATACGCAGTATTTT
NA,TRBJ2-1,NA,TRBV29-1,CSVEYLGVGGRSVGEQFF,TGCAGCGTTGAATATTTGGGGGTGGGTGGGAGAAGTGTAGGTGAGCAGTTCTTC
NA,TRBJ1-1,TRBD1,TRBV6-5,CASSYRQGDREAFF,TGTGCCAGCAGTTACAGACAGGGGGACAGGGAAGCTTTCTTT
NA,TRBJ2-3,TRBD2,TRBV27,CASRPRGRALDTQYF,TGTGCCAGCAGGCCTCGGGGGAGGGCTTTAGATACGCAGTATTTT
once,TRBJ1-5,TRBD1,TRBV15,CATSRYGDRQFSHF,TGTGCCACCAGCAGGTACGGGGACAGGCAGTTTTCCCATTTT
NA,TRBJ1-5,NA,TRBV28,CASSLQIQPQHF,TGTGCCAGCAGTTTACAGATTCAGCCCCAGCATTTT
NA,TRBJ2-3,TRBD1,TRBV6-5,CASSYAAGGYRDTQYF,TGTGCCAGCAGTTACGCCGCAGGGGGCTATCGAGATACGCAGTATTTT
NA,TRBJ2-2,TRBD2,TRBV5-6,CASSLGGGRARTGELFF,TGTGCCAGCAGCTTAGGAGGCGGGAGGGCCAGGACCGGGGAGCTGTTTTTT
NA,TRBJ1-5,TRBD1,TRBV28,CASSSTGAAGNQPQHF,TGTGCCAGCAGTTCGACAGGGGCCGCTGGCAATCAGCCCCAGCATTTT
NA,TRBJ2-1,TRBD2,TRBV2,CASSNVGLAGYDEQFF,TGTGCCAGCAGTAACGTCGGACTAGCGGGATATGATGAGCAGTTCTTC
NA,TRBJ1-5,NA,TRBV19,CASSIGTPRKQPQHF,TGTGCCAGTAGTATAGGGACCCCTCGAAAGCAGCCCCAGCATTTT
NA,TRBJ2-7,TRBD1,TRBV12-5,CASGLGTGTGTLEQYF,TGTGCTAGTGGTTTGGGCACCGGGACAGGGACGCTCGAGCAGTACTTC
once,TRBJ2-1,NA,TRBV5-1,CASSDLTGSSYNEQFF,TGCGCCAGCAGCGACTTAACAGGGAGCTCCTACAATGAGCAGTTCTTC
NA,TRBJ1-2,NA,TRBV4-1,CASSPGWRQRMSNGYTF,TGCGCCAGCAGCCCGGGGTGGAGGCAAAGAATGTCGAATGGCTACACCTTC
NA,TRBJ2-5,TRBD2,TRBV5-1,CASSAGVEETQYF,TGCGCCAGCAGCGCGGGAGTGGAAGAGACCCAGTACTTC
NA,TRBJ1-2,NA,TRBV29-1,CSVGQSNYGYTF,TGCAGCGTAGGACAGAGCAACTATGGCTACACCTTC
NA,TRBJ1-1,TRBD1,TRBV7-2,CASRAPGGTEAFF,TGTGCCAGCAGGGCCCCAGGGGGTACTGAAGCTTTCTTT
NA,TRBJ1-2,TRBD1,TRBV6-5,CASSYSGTGLGYGYTF,TGTGCCAGCAGTTACTCGGGGACAGGGCTGGGCTATGGCTACACCTTC
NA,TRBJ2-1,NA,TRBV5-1,CASSSDIRTYNEQFF,TGCGCCAGCAGCAGCGACATCCGGACATACAATGAGCAGTTCTTC
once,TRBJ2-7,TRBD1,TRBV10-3,CAIRGQGASYEQYF,TGTGCCATCAGAGGACAGGGGGCCTCCTACGAGCAGTACTTC
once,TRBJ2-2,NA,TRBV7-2,CASSPTVSGELFF,TGTGCCAGCAGCCCGACGGTATCCGGGGAGCTGTTTTTT
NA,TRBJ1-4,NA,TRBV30,CAWSPGLEKLFF,TGTGCCTGGAGCCCGGGCCTAGAAAAACTGTTTTTT
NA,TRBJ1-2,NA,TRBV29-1,CSVEEPAPNYGYTF,TGCAGCGTTGAAGAGCCAGCCCCTAACTATGGCTACACCTTC